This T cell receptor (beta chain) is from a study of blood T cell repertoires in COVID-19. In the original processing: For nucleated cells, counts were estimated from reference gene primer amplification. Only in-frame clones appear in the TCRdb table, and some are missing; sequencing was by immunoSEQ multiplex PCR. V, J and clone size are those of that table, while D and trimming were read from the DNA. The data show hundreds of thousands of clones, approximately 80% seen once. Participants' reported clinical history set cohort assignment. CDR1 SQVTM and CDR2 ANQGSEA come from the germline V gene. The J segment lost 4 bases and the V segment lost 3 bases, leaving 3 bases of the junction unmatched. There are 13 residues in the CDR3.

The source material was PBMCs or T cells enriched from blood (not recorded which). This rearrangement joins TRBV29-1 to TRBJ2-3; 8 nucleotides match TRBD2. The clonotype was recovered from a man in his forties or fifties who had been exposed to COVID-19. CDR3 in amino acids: CSVDPGGADTQYF. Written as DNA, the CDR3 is TGCAGCGTTGATCCGGGGGGGGCAGATACGCAGTATTTT.